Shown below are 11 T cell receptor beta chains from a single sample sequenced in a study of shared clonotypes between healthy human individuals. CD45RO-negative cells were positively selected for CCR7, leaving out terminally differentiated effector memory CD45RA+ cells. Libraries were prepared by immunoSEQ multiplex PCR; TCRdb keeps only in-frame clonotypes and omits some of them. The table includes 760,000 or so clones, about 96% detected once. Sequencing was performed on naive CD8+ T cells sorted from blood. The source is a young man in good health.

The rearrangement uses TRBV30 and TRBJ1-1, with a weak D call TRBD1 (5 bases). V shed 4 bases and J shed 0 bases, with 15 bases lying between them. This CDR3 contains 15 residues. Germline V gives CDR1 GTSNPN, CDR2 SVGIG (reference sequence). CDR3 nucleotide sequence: TGTGCCTGGATACCGGCGGACAACCTGAACACTGAAGCTTTCTTT. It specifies CAWIPADNLNTEAFF.

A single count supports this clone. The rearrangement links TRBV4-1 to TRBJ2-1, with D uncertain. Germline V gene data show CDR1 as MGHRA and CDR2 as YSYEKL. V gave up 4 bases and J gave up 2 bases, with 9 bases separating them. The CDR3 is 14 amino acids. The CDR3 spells CASSPTEPYNEQFF. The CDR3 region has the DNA TGCGCCAGCAGCCCAACCGAGCCCTACAATGAGCAGTTCTTC.

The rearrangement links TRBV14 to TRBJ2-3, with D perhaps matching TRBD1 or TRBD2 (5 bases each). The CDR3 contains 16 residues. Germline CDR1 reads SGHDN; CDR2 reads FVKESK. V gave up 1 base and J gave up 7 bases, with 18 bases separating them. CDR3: CASSQVEGTGPHTQYF. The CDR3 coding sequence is TGTGCCAGCAGCCAAGTTGAAGGGACGGGCCCACATACGCAGTATTTT.

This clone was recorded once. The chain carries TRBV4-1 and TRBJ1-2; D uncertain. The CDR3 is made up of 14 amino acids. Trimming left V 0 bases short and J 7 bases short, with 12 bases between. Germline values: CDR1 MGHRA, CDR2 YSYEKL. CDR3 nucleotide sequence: TGCGCCAGCAGCCAAGACCAGAATCTTCGTGGCTACACCTTC. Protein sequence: CASSQDQNLRGYTF.

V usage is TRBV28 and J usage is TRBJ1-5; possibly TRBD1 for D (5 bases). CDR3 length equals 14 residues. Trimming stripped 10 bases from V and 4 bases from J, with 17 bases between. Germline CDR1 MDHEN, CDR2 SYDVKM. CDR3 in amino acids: CAITLGGPNQPQHF. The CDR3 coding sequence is TGTGCCATCACCCTCGGGGGTCCGAATCAGCCCCAGCATTTT.

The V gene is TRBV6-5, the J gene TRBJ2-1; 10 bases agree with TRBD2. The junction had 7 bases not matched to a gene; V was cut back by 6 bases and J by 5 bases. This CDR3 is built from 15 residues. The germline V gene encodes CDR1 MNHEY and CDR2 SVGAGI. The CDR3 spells CASRRSSGGNNEQFF. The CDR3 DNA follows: TGTGCCAGCAGACGATCTAGCGGGGGCAACAATGAGCAGTTCTTC.

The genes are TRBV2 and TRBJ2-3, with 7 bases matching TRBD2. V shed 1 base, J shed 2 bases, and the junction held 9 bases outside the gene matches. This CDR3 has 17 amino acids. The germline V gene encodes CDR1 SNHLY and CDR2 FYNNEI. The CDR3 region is CASSEVASGMNTDTQYF. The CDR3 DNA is TGTGCCAGCAGTGAAGTAGCTAGCGGAATGAACACAGATACGCAGTATTTT.

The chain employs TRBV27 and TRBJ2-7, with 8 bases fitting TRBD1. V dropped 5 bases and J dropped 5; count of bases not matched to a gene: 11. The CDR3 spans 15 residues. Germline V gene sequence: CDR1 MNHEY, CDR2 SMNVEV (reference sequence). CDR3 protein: CASSLRTGTVDEQYF. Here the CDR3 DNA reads TGTGCCAGCAGTCTACGGACAGGGACAGTTGACGAGCAGTACTTC.

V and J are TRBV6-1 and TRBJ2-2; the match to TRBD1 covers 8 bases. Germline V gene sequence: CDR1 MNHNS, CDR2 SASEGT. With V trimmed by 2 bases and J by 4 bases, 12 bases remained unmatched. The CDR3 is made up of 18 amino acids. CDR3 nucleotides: TGTGCCAGCAGTGAACTTCAGCGTAGGACAGGGCGCACCGGGGAGCTGTTTTTT. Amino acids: CASSELQRRTGRTGELFF.

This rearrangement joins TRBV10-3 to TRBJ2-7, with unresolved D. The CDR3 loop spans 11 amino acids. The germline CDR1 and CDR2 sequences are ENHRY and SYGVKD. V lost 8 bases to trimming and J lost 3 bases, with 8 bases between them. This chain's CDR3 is CAIRQNYEQYF. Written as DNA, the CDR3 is TGTGCCATCCGGCAGAACTACGAGCAGTACTTC.

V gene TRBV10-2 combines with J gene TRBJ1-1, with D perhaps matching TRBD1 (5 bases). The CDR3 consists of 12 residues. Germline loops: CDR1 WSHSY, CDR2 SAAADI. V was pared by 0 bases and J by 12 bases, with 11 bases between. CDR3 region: CASSESGGVTFF. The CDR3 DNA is TGCGCCAGCAGTGAGTCGGGGGGAGTGACTTTCTTT.